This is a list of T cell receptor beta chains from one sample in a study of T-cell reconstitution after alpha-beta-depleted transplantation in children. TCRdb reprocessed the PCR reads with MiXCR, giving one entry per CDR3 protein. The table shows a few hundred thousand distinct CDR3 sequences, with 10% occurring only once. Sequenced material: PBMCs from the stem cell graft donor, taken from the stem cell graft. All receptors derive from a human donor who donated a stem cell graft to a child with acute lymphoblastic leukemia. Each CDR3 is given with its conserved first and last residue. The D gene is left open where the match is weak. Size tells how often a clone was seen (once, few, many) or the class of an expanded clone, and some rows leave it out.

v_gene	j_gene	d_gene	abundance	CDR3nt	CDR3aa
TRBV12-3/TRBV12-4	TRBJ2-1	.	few	TGTGCCAGCAGTTGGATTGAGGATGAGCAGTTCTTC	CASSWIEDEQFF
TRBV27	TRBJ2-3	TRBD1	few	TGTGCCAGCAGCACCCGGGACAGGGTAGCAGATACGCAGTATTTT	CASSTRDRVADTQYF
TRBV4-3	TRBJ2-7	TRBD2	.	TGCGCCAGCAGCCAAGAAAGTCTAGCGGGAGGGAGCTCCTACGAGCAGTACTTC	CASSQESLAGGSSYEQYF
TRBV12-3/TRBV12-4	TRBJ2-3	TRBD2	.	TGTGCCAGCAGTCTACTAGCGGGAGTTCGGGATACGCAGTATTTT	CASSLLAGVRDTQYF
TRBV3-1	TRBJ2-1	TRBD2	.	TGTGCCAGCAGCCTCTCATGGGGGAGGGCCACCCCCGATGAGCAGTTCTTC	CASSLSWGRATPDEQFF
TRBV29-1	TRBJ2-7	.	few	TGCAGCGTTGAAGGTTTAGGGGTAGAGACCGAGCAGTACTTC	CSVEGLGVETEQYF
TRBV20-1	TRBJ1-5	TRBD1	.	TGCAGTGCTAGACGCTCAGGGGGCAGAGGCAATCAGCCCCAGCATTTT	CSARRSGGRGNQPQHF
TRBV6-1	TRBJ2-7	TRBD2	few	TGTGCCAGCAGGACCCCAAGCGGGAGGCACACCTACGAGCAGTACTTC	CASRTPSGRHTYEQYF
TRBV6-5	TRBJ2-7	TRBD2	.	TGTGCCAGCAGTCGACTAGCGGGGCTCGAGCAGTACTTC	CASSRLAGLEQYF
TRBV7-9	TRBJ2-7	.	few	TGTGCCAGCAGCTGGGGACGAAACGAGCAGTACTTC	CASSWGRNEQYF
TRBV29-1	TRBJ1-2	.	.	TGCAGCGTTGTAAAGTCAGGGTTTCGTCAGGATGGCTACACCTTC	CSVVKSGFRQDGYTF
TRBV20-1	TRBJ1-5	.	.	TGCAGTGCCAGAGAGGCGGACACTCATCAGCCCCAGCATTTT	CSAREADTHQPQHF
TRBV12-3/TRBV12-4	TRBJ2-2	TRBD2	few	TGTGCCAGCAGTTTAGTCCTAGCGGAGGGCACCGGGGAGCTGTTTTTT	CASSLVLAEGTGELFF
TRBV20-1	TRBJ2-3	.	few	TGCAGTGCCCCAACGGGGGTGATCACAGATACGCAGTATTTT	CSAPTGVITDTQYF